Below, 25 T cell receptor beta chains from the same sample are listed, as sequenced in a study of beta chain features in type 1 diabetes. General study results and limits: Among patients with Type 1 diabetes, TCRB CDR3s were moderately but significantly shorter in every one of the four CD4+ subsets.

The isolated RNA, all of it, was reverse transcribed, so expressed TCRB transcripts were what got sequenced. Clones were read by immunoSEQ multiplex PCR, and TCRdb kept only the in-frame ones, dropping some. The table includes about 650,000 clones, around 12% detected once. These receptors' targets are unknown. The sample consisted of naive CD4+ T cells from blood. These TCRs come from a young man with type 1 diabetes.

The genes are TRBV19 and TRBJ2-7; no clear D. Germline CDR1 and CDR2: LNHDA and SQIVND (reference sequence). Trimming pared 4 bases from V and 2 bases from J, leaving 18 bases between. The CDR3 sequence is 16 residues long. The CDR3 reads CASSTIPTQRPYEQYF. In DNA, the CDR3 is TGTGCCAGTAGTACAATCCCAACTCAGAGACCCTACGAGCAGTACTTC.

The rearrangement uses TRBV14 and TRBJ2-1; D unclear. The CDR3 has 14 residues. V was trimmed by 4 bases and J by 5 bases, leaving 12 bases between them. Germline V gene data show CDR1 as SGHDN and CDR2 as FVKESK. CDR3 loop: CASSRASVNNEQFF. In DNA, the CDR3 is TGTGCCAGCAGCCGAGCCAGCGTTAACAATGAGCAGTTCTTC.

This clone was seen only a few times. This chain joins TRBV4-2 and TRBJ1-6; 10 nucleotides match TRBD1. V was pared by 1 base and J by 10 bases, with 7 bases of the junction left unmatched. The CDR3 contains 16 residues. The germline gives CDR1 LGHNA, CDR2 YNFKEQ. CDR3 amino acids: CASSQADRGRGSPLHF. DNA of the CDR3: TGTGCCAGCAGCCAAGCAGACAGGGGGCGTGGGTCACCCCTCCACTTT.

This clone was seen a handful of times. The chain combines TRBV28 with TRBJ1-2, with D unresolved. The germline CDR1 and CDR2 sequences are MDHEN and SYDVKM. This CDR3 region has 10 residues. The ends were cut back, 8 bases at V and 5 bases at J, with 6 bases in the middle. The DNA of the CDR3 is TGTGCCAGCCGTGGGTATGGCTACACCTTC. Residues: CASRGYGYTF.

V is TRBV7-2 and J is TRBJ1-5, with TRBD1 matching 10 bases. Germline V gene lookup returns CDR1 SGHTA and CDR2 FQGNSA. With V trimmed by 4 bases and J by 6 bases, 9 bases remained unmatched. The CDR3 spans 16 residues. The CDR3 is CASSSRQGAYPQPQHF. The CDR3 bases are TGTGCCAGCAGCTCCAGACAGGGGGCTTATCCTCAGCCCCAGCATTTT.

The chain employs TRBV6-6 and TRBJ2-3, with 7 bases that match TRBD2. Germline CDR1 is MNHNY and CDR2 is SVGAGI (reference sequence). V dropped 6 bases and J dropped 2; count of bases not matched to a gene: 5. This CDR3 comprises 14 residues. CDR3 nucleotides: TGTGCCAGCAGGCTTCGGGGGGTCACAGATACGCAGTATTTT. Its translation: CASRLRGVTDTQYF.

The chain combines TRBV4-3 with TRBJ1-6, with D unclear. CDR1 is LGHNA, CDR2 YSLEER, per germline. Trimming stripped 0 bases from V and 10 bases from J, with 16 bases between. This CDR3 spans 16 amino acids. In DNA, the CDR3 is TGCGCCAGCAGCCAAGAGTCGGGCAGAACGGGATCACCCCTCCACTTT. Its translation: CASSQESGRTGSPLHF.

The chain has TRBV29-1 and TRBJ1-4; unclear D gene. The V gene lost 7 bases and the J gene lost 0 bases, with 12 bases spanning the gap. The CDR3 runs 14 residues. The germline V gene encodes CDR1 SQVTM and CDR2 ANQGSEA. The CDR3 loop reads CSASRAATNEKLFF. The CDR3 DNA reads as TGCAGCGCCTCCCGGGCCGCAACTAATGAAAAACTGTTTTTT.

The gene calls are TRBV4-3 and TRBJ2-6; no firm D call. V shed 0 bases and J shed 0 bases, with 6 bases lying between them. The CDR3 has 16 amino acids. Germline CDR1 and CDR2: LGHNA and YSLEER. CDR3 DNA: TGCGCCAGCAGCCAAGATGCGAGCTCTGGGGCCAACGTCCTGACTTTC. Encoded protein: CASSQDASSGANVLTF.

In the case of this clone: Additional DNA sequences in this sample encode the identical CDR3. The chain uses TRBV5-4 and TRBJ1-1; D is unclear. Germline V CDR1 and CDR2: SGHNT, YYREEE (reference sequence). The V end was cut by 0 bases, the J end by 2 bases, with 5 bases between. The CDR3 consists of 13 residues. The CDR3 coding sequence is TGTGCCAGCAGCTTGGCCGGTAACACTGAAGCTTTCTTT. Amino acids: CASSLAGNTEAFF.

This sequence joins TRBV28 and TRBJ2-7; 11 nucleotides match TRBD1. Germline CDR1 is MDHEN and CDR2 is SYDVKM. Trimming took 5 bases from V and 8 from J; bases not matched to a gene: 2. CDR3 length equals 12 residues. CDR3 region: CASSGQGAQQYF. Here the CDR3 DNA reads TGTGCCAGCAGTGGACAGGGGGCTCAGCAGTACTTC.

The rearrangement joins TRBV28 to TRBJ2-7, with a possible D match to TRBD1 (6 bases). Trimming cost V 8 bases and J 1 base, with 18 bases left between them. The germline V gene has CDR1 MDHEN and CDR2 SYDVKM. The CDR3 sequence is 15 residues long. DNA for the CDR3: TGTGCCAGCCGTATAATCGGACAGCCGTCCTACGAGCAGTACTTC. This gives the protein CASRIIGQPSYEQYF.

This clone occurred a few times. Other DNA sequences within the sample encode an identical CDR3. This chain connects TRBV4-2 to TRBJ1-5; D gene unclear. CDR1 and CDR2 from the germline V gene are LGHNA and YNFKEQ. The ends were cut back, 0 bases at V and 7 bases at J, with 10 bases in the middle. The CDR3 has 14 residues. The CDR3 spells CASSQDLGNQPQHF. In DNA form, the CDR3 reads TGTGCCAGCAGCCAAGATCTCGGAAACCAGCCCCAGCATTTT.

V gene TRBV4-2 combines with J gene TRBJ2-5, with 9 bases identical to TRBD2. Unmatched junction bases numbered 8, after V lost 5 bases and J lost 1 base. CDR1 LGHNA and CDR2 YNFKEQ come from the germline V gene. CDR3 size: 16 residues. Here the CDR3 DNA reads TGTGCCAGCAGCTTACGGCAGACTAGCGGCCAAGAGACCCAGTACTTC. It is translated as CASSLRQTSGQETQYF.

The CDR3 here is CASSLESSPLHF. In DNA, the CDR3 is TGTGCCAGCAGCTTAGAGAGCTCACCCCTCCACTTT. The J gene is TRBJ1-6, the V gene TRBV7-9; unclear D gene. CDR3 length: 12 residues. CDR1 and CDR2 from the germline V gene are SEHNR and FQNEAQ (reference sequence). V lost 1 base to trimming and J lost 10 bases, with 5 bases between them.

The DNA of the CDR3 is TGTGCCTGGAGTTCATCAGACAATCAGCCCCAGCATTTT. As protein: CAWSSSDNQPQHF. The rearrangement uses TRBV30 and TRBJ1-5; D remains unclear. The CDR3 extends over 13 amino acids. In germline, CDR1 is GTSNPN, CDR2 SVGIG (reference sequence). With 2 bases removed from V and 3 bases from J, the gap between germline ends came to 8 bases.

The rearrangement links TRBV5-4 to TRBJ2-7; 12 bases line up with TRBD2. Trimming took 4 bases from V and 5 from J; bases not matched to a gene: 7. This CDR3 comprises 15 residues. The germline V gene encodes CDR1 SGHNT and CDR2 YYREEE (reference sequence). Here the CDR3 DNA reads TGTGCCAGCAGCAGCGGGACTAGCGGGCCCGACGAGCAGTACTTC. Translating it yields CASSSGTSGPDEQYF.

This clone was seen a handful of times. The chain carries TRBV4-3 and TRBJ1-5; the match to TRBD1 covers 7 bases. Germline V gene data show CDR1 as LGHNA and CDR2 as YSLEER. V lost 1 base, J lost 6 bases, and 6 bases stayed unmatched. CDR3 length: 15 amino acids. The CDR3 spells CASSQVTGLGQPQHF. The DNA of the CDR3 is TGCGCCAGCAGCCAAGTGACAGGGTTAGGTCAGCCCCAGCATTTT.

This chain connects TRBV25-1 to TRBJ1-6; D ambiguous. V gave up 3 bases and J gave up 2 bases, with 8 bases separating them. CDR1 is MGHDK, CDR2 SYGVNS, per germline. This CDR3 is 15 amino acids long. The CDR3: CASSELGTYNSPLHF. The CDR3, as DNA: TGTGCCAGCAGTGAGTTGGGCACCTATAATTCACCCCTCCACTTT. The full variable domain, rest sourced from reference TRBV25-1 and TRBJ1-6, is EADIYQTPRYLVIGTGKKITLECSQTMGHDKMYWYQQDPGMELHLIHYSYGVNSTEKGDLSSESTVSRIRTEHFPLTLESARPSHTSQYLCASSELGTYNSPLHFGNGTRLTVT.

The genes are TRBV19 and TRBJ1-2, with D unresolved. The CDR3 totals 14 residues. V lost 10 bases and J 2 bases, leaving 17 bases between the germline ends. CDR1 is LNHDA, CDR2 SQIVND, per germline (reference sequence). CDR3 in amino acids: CATRPLFPNYGYTF. The CDR3 region has the DNA TGTGCCACCAGACCCCTCTTCCCAAACTATGGCTACACCTTC.

This clone was seen more than once but under ten times. The chain joins TRBV9 to TRBJ1-5, with D hard to call. With 3 bases removed from V and 5 bases from J, the gap between germline ends came to 9 bases. The CDR3 has 13 amino acids. Germline CDR1 is SGDLS and CDR2 is YYNGEE. This chain's CDR3 is CASSENGDQPQHF. In DNA form, the CDR3 reads TGTGCCAGCAGCGAGAATGGGGATCAGCCCCAGCATTTT.

The chain recombines TRBV6-5 with TRBJ1-6; D unresolved. This CDR3 is 14 amino acids long. Trimming took off 0 bases at V and 6 bases at J, with 6 bases between the two ends. Germline V lookup: CDR1 MNHEY, CDR2 SVGAGI. The chain's CDR3 is CASSYSFVNSPLHF. In DNA form, the CDR3 reads TGTGCCAGCAGTTACTCGTTTGTTAATTCACCCCTCCACTTT.

This clone appeared a few times. The V call is TRBV6-6, the J call TRBJ1-2; the D gene is possibly TRBD1 (5 bases). Germline loops: CDR1 MNHNY, CDR2 SVGAGI (reference sequence). V lost 0 bases to trimming and J lost 6 bases, with 8 bases between them. The CDR3 length is 13 residues. CDR3 in amino acids: CASSYSSGNGYTF. For the CDR3, the DNA is TGTGCCAGCAGTTACTCGTCAGGGAATGGCTACACCTTC.

This clone was seen a few times. CDR3 sequence: CAWSVQSGVQPQHF. Here the CDR3 DNA reads TGTGCCTGGAGTGTACAATCAGGGGTTCAGCCCCAGCATTTT. J is TRBJ1-5 and V is TRBV30; perhaps TRBD1 as D (6 bases). Germline V gene data show CDR1 as GTSNPN and CDR2 as SVGIG (reference sequence). Trimming removed 0 bases from V and 6 bases from J, with 12 bases in between. The CDR3 runs 14 residues.

This clone was recorded a few times. The J gene is TRBJ1-2, the V gene TRBV27; D is ambiguous. The V end was cut by 2 bases, the J end by 2 bases, with 9 bases between. The CDR3 is 14 amino acids. Germline CDR1 and CDR2: MNHEY and SMNVEV (reference sequence). The CDR3 DNA is TGTGCCAGCAGTTTAAATTCGCAAAACTATGGCTACACCTTC. Translation: CASSLNSQNYGYTF.